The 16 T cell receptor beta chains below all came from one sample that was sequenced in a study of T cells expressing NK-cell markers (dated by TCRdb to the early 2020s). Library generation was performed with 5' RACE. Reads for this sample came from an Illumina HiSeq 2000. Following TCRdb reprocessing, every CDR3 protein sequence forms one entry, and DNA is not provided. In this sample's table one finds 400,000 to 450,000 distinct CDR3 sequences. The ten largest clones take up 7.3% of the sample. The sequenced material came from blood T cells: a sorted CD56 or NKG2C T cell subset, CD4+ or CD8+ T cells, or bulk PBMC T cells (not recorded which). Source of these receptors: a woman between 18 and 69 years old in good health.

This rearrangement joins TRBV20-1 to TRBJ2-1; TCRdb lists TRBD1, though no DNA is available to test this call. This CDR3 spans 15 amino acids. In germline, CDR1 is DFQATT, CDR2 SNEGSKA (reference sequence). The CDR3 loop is CSARSLRDRGNEQFF.

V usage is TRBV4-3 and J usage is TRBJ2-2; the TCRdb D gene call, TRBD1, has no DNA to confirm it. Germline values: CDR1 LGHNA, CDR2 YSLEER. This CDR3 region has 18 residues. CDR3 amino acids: CASSQGIPGTGDPGELFF.

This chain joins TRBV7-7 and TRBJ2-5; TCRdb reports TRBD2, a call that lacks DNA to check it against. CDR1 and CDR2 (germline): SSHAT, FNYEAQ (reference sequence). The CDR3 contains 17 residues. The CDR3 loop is CASSPGLAGGLGETQYF.

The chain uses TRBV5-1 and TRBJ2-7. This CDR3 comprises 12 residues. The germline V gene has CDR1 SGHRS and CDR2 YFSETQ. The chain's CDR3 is CASSPDYYEQYF.

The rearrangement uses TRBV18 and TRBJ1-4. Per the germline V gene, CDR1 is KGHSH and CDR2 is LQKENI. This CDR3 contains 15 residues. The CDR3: CASSPSRGSGEKLFF.

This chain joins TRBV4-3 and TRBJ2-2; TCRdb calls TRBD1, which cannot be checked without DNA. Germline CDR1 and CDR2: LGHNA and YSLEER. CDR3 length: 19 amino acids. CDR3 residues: CASSQPRTNRGLDTGELFF.

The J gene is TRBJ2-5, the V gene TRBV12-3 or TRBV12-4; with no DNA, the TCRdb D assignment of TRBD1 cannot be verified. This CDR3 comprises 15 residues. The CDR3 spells CASSLARQGTETQYF.

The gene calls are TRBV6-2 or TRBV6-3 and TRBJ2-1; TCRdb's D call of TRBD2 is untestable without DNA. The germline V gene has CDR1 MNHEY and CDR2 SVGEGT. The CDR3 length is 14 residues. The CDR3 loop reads CASSNTLSGGKKFF.

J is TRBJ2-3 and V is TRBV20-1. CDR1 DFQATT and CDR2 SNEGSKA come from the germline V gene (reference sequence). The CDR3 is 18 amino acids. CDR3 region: CSARDYQAILWSTDTQYF.

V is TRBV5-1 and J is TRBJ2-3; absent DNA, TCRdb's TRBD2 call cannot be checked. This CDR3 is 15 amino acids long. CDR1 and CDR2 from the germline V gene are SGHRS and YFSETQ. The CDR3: CASSSKWRDTDTQYF.

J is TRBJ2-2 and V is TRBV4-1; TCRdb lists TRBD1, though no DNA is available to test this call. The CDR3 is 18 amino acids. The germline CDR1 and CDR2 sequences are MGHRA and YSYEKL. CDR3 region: CASSQGGTDPPRTGELFF.

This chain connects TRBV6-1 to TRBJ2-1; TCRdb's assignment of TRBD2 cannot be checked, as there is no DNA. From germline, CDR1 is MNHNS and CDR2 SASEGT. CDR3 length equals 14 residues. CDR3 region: CASRTSGRIDEQFF.

The CDR3 protein is CATSGGRYEKLFF. V usage is TRBV24-1 and J usage is TRBJ1-4; TCRdb indicates TRBD1, and absent DNA this call remains unverified. The CDR3 spans 13 residues. The germline V gene has CDR1 KGHDR and CDR2 SFDVKD.

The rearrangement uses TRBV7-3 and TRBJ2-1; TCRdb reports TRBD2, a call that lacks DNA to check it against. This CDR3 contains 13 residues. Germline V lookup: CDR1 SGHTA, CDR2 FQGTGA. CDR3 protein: CASSLLATGEQFF.

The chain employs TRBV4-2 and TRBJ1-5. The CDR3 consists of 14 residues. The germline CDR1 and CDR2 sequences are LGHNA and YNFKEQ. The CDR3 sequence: CASSQDPADQPQHF.

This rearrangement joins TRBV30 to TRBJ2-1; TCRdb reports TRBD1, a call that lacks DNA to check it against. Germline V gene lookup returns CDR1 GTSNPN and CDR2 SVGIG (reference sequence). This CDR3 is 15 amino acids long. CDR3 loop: CAWAPLESRMGEQFF.